The text below deals with one TCR beta chain. The antigen is unknown. This CDR3 has 16 residues. Trimming at V came to 1 base and at J to 2 bases, leaving 8 bases not matched to a gene. The germline V gene encodes CDR1 SGDLS and CDR2 YYNGEE. The second PCR ran about 6 to 12 cycles with a sample-barcoded 5' primer and J-beta primers. A single record per CDR3 protein comes from TCRdb applying MiXCR to the 5' RACE reads. The repertoire consists of some 1.8 million distinct CDR3 sequences, with about 39% occurring once and the leading ten covering approximately 22%. This specimen belongs to a study of blood T cells in healthy people across ages. Whole-study findings and limits: Diversity was estimated from one million T cells, and these estimates were considered underestimates.

This chain connects TRBV9 to TRBJ1-2, with 7 positions matching TRBD1. The sequence derives from a human donor in good health. Sequencing used blood. In DNA, the CDR3 is TGTGCCAGCAGCGTATATGGAGACAGGGAGAACTATGGCTACACCTTC. Amino acid sequence: CASSVYGDRENYGYTF.